The 14 T cell receptor beta chains below all came from one sample that was sequenced in a study of OX40 agonist ivuxolimab in advanced cancers. Clones were sequenced by immunoSEQ multiplex PCR, and TCRdb holds only the in-frame ones, with some missing. The table lists roughly 90,000 clones, 87% of them singletons, with roughly 1.4% in the top ten. The sequenced sample was CD4+ or CD8+ T cells sorted from blood, obtained in a trial of the OX40 agonist ivuxolimab. The receptors here all came from an adult with an advanced solid tumor such as melanoma, head and neck, liver or kidney cancer.

The rearrangement uses TRBV14 and TRBJ2-2; possibly TRBD1 or TRBD2 for D (5 bases each). The CDR3 length is 14 residues. Germline CDR1 is SGHDN and CDR2 is FVKESK. With 4 bases removed from V and 2 bases from J, the gap between germline ends came to 8 bases. The CDR3 DNA reads TGTGCCAGCAGCCGGGACCATAACACCGGGGAGCTGTTTTTT. Amino acids: CASSRDHNTGELFF.

V gene TRBV6-1 combines with J gene TRBJ1-6; TRBD1 agrees at 9 bases. Unmatched junction bases numbered 3, after V lost 4 bases and J lost 2 bases. Germline CDR1 reads MNHNS; CDR2 reads SASEGT. This CDR3 spans 16 amino acids. The CDR3 here is CASSGDRETYNSPLHF. In DNA form, the CDR3 reads TGTGCCAGCAGTGGGGACAGGGAGACCTATAATTCACCCCTCCACTTT.

This chain uses TRBV9 with TRBJ1-1; D remains unclear. The CDR3 runs 14 residues. Trimming removed 3 bases from V and 4 bases from J, with 13 bases in between. Looked up from germline, CDR1 is SGDLS and CDR2 is YYNGEE. CDR3 nucleotides: TGTGCCAGCAGCGGTGTATCCGGGCTCACTGAAGCTTTCTTT. Translated: CASSGVSGLTEAFF.

The chain carries TRBV5-6 and TRBJ2-1; D is undetermined. The CDR3 contains 13 residues. Germline V gives CDR1 SGHDT, CDR2 YYEEEE. The germline V and J ends were trimmed by 0 bases and 5 bases, with 6 bases remaining between them. CDR3 sequence reads: CASSLAADNEQFF. The CDR3 nucleotides read TGTGCCAGCAGCTTGGCGGCAGACAATGAGCAGTTCTTC.

This chain's CDR3 is CASAPDSQHQPQHF. In DNA form, the CDR3 reads TGTGCCAGCGCGCCTGACTCCCAGCATCAGCCCCAGCATTTT. The gene calls are TRBV2 and TRBJ1-5; D remains unclear. Deletions cut 8 bases from V and 5 bases from J, with 16 bases between. The germline gives CDR1 SNHLY, CDR2 FYNNEI. The CDR3 loop spans 14 amino acids.

This clone was picked up one time. The V call is TRBV7-2, the J call TRBJ2-2; D gene ambiguous. V was cut by 4 bases and J by 4 bases, with 16 bases left in between. The CDR3 has 16 residues. CDR1 SGHTA and CDR2 FQGNSA come from the germline V gene. CDR3 amino acids: CASSSPDRPATGELFF. The CDR3 DNA sequence: TGTGCCAGCAGCTCCCCGGACCGACCGGCCACCGGGGAGCTGTTTTTT.

The chain carries TRBV1 and TRBJ2-3; TRBD2 is the table's D call, not checked against the DNA. TRBV1 is a pseudogene segment. This CDR3 spans 12 amino acids. The CDR3 reads CTIILAGGAQYF. CDR3 DNA: TGCACCATCATACTAGCGGGAGGTGCGCAGTATTTT.

The chain couples TRBV5-4 to TRBJ2-7; the match to TRBD2 covers 8 bases. Trimming removed 3 bases from V and 6 bases from J; junction bases left unmatched: 11. The CDR3 is 15 amino acids. CDR1 is SGHNT and CDR2 is YYREEE in the germline V gene (reference sequence). This CDR3 is CASSSVAGYYSEQYF. The CDR3 nucleotides are TGTGCCAGCAGCTCCGTAGCGGGATACTACAGCGAGCAGTACTTC.

The chain has TRBV5-1 and TRBJ2-6; D ambiguous. Between the trimmed V and J ends, which lost 0 bases and 0 bases, there was a span of 7 bases. CDR1 is SGHRS and CDR2 is YFSETQ in the germline V gene. CDR3 length equals 16 residues. In DNA, the CDR3 is TGCGCCAGCAGCTTGGATAAGAACTCTGGGGCCAACGTCCTGACTTTC. Residues: CASSLDKNSGANVLTF.

The rearrangement links TRBV5-1 to TRBJ2-3; perhaps TRBD1 as D (6 bases). Germline CDR1 reads SGHRS; CDR2 reads YFSETQ. The CDR3 is made up of 14 amino acids. Trimming pared 2 bases from V and 4 bases from J, leaving 11 bases between. DNA of the CDR3: TGCGCCAGCAGCTTATACGGACAGTCAGATACGCAGTATTTT. This translates into CASSLYGQSDTQYF.

The rearrangement uses TRBV7-2 and TRBJ2-1, with D perhaps TRBD2 (5 bases). The V and J ends lost 1 base and 10 bases respectively, with 14 bases between them. This CDR3 is 14 amino acids long. Germline V lookup: CDR1 SGHTA, CDR2 FQGNSA. CDR3 nucleotides: TGTGCCAGCAGCTTAGTTGTCTCCCGAGGGGAGCAGTTCTTC. Residues: CASSLVVSRGEQFF. Full variable domain (missing parts from reference TRBV7-2 and TRBJ2-1): GAGVSQSPSNKVTEKGKDVELRCDPISGHTALYWYRQSLGQGLEFLIYFQGNSAPDKSGLPSDRFSAERTGGSVSTLTIQRTQQEDSAVYLCASSLVVSRGEQFFGPGTRLTVL.

This clone was detected only a few times. The chain recombines TRBV30 with TRBJ2-7; 9 bases agree with TRBD1. The CDR3 length is 13 residues. Germline loops: CDR1 GTSNPN, CDR2 SVGIG (reference sequence). The ends lost 3 bases at V and 4 bases at J; junction bases unmatched: 4. CDR3 sequence reads: CAWSGTGLYEQYF. Written as DNA, the CDR3 is TGTGCCTGGAGCGGGACAGGGCTTTACGAGCAGTACTTC. The whole variable domain, filled in from reference TRBV30 and TRBJ2-7, reads SQTIHQWPATLVQPVGSPLSLECTVEGTSNPNLYWYRQAAGRGLQLLFYSVGIGQISSEVPQNLSASRPQDRQFILSSKKLLLSDSGFYLCAWSGTGLYEQYFGPGTRLTVT.

The V call is TRBV18, the J call TRBJ2-2; 8 bases are a match to TRBD1. Germline V lookup: CDR1 KGHSH, CDR2 LQKENI. Trimming took 5 bases from V and 0 from J; bases not matched to a gene: 5. There are 16 residues in the CDR3. The CDR3 region is CASSTKGQANTGELFF. The CDR3, as DNA: TGTGCCAGCTCAACTAAGGGACAGGCGAACACCGGGGAGCTGTTTTTT.

The chain joins TRBV11-2 to TRBJ2-7; possibly TRBD2 for D (6 bases). In germline, CDR1 is SGHAT, CDR2 FQNNGV. CDR3 length: 15 amino acids. V was pared by 5 bases and J by 3 bases, with 17 bases between. This CDR3 reads CASSRVDGGSYEQYF. DNA for the CDR3: TGTGCCAGCAGCCGAGTTGACGGGGGTAGCTACGAGCAGTACTTC.